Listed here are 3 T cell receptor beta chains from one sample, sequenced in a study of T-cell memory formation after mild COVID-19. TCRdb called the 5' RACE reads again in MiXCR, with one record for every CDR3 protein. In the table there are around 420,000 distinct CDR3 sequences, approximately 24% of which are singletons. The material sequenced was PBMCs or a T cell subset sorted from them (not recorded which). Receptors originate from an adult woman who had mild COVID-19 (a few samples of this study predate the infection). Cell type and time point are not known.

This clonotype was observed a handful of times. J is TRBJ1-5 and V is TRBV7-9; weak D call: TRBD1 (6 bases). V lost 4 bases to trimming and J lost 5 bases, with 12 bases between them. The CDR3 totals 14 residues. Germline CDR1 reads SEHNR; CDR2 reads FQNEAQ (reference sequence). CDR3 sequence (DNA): TGTGCCAGCAGCTCCGGACAGTATTATCAGCCCCAGCATTTT. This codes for CASSSGQYYQPQHF.

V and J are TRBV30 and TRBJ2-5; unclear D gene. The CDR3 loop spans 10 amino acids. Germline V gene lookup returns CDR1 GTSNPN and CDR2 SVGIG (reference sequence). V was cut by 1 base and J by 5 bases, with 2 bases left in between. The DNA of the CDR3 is TGTGCCTGGAGTGCGGAGACCCAGTACTTC. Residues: CAWSAETQYF.

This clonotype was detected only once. The CDR3 here is CASSQTTGKIVDQPQHF. The CDR3 nucleotides read TGCGCCAGCAGCCAGACGACAGGGAAGATAGTGGATCAGCCCCAGCATTTT. The V gene is TRBV4-1, the J gene TRBJ1-5, with 7 bases that match TRBD1. Per the germline V gene, CDR1 is MGHRA and CDR2 is YSYEKL. The CDR3 consists of 17 residues. The ends lost 3 bases at V and 5 bases at J; junction bases unmatched: 13.